This T cell receptor (beta chain) was captured in a study of T cells expressing NK-cell markers. Germline V gene sequence: CDR1 SGHTA, CDR2 FQGNSA. The CDR3 length is 15 residues. From the 5' RACE reads, TCRdb lists one entry per CDR3 protein and no DNA. This table holds approximately 380,000 distinct CDR3 sequences. Sequenced: blood T cells: a sorted CD56 or NKG2C T cell subset, CD4+ or CD8+ T cells, or bulk PBMC T cells (not recorded which). The TCR originated in a man aged 18-69 years in good health. The gene calls are TRBV7-2 and TRBJ2-3; the D call of TRBD1 rests on TCRdb alone, since no DNA is present to check it. The CDR3 spells CASSYHRASSDTQYF.